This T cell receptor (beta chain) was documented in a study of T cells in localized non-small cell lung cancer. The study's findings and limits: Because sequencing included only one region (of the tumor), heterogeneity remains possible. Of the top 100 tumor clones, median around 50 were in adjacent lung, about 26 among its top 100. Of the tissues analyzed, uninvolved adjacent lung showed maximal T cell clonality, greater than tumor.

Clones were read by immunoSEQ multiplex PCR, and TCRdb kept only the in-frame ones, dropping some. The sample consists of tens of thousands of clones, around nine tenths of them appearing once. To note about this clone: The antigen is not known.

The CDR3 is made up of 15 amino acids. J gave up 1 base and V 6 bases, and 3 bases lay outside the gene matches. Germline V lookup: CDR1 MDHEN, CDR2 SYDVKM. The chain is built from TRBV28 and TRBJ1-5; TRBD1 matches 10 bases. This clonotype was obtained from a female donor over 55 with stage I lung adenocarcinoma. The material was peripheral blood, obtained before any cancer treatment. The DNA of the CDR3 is TGTGCCAGCAGCCGGGGACAGGGGAGCAATCAGCCCCAGCATTTT. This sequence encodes CASSRGQGSNQPQHF.